Listed here are 28 T cell receptor beta chains from one sample, sequenced in a study of blood T cell repertoires in COVID-19. Sequencing used immunoSEQ multiplex PCR; TCRdb keeps in-frame clones, though not all of them. This repertoire shows 150,000 to 180,000 clones, roughly 80% found once; its top ten account for around 0.62%. Sequenced sample: peripheral blood. The source is a man in his sixties with acute or convalescent COVID-19.

The CDR3 spells CASSHWSSSYEQYF. The CDR3 DNA sequence: TGTGCCAGCAGCCACTGGAGCAGCTCCTACGAGCAGTACTTC. The V call is TRBV11-2, the J call TRBJ2-7; no clear D. The CDR3 loop spans 14 amino acids. Germline lookup yields CDR1 SGHAT and CDR2 FQNNGV. V lost 5 bases and J 0 bases, leaving 11 bases between the germline ends.

V and J are TRBV6-5 and TRBJ2-1; 10 bases fit TRBD2. Germline V CDR1 and CDR2: MNHEY, SVGAGI. V trimming: 5 bases; J trimming: 1 base; junction bases outside the gene matches: 2. There are 15 residues in the CDR3. DNA for the CDR3: TGTGCCAGCAGTACTAGCGGGGCGTCCTACAATGAGCAGTTCTTC. This gives the protein CASSTSGASYNEQFF.

Only one count was recorded for this clone. The chain is built from TRBV6-5 and TRBJ2-5, with TRBD2 matching 9 bases. Per germline, CDR1 MNHEY and CDR2 SVGAGI. V was pared by 2 bases and J by 9 bases, with 10 bases of the junction left unmatched. This CDR3 has 15 residues. This CDR3 is CASSYGREGLRAQYF. CDR3 nucleotide sequence: TGTGCCAGCAGTTACGGGCGGGAGGGCCTTAGGGCCCAGTACTTC.

This clone was observed once. J is TRBJ2-7 and V is TRBV10-3, with 13 bases aligning to TRBD2. J was trimmed by 2 bases and V by 3 bases; bases with no gene match: 1. Germline CDR1 is ENHRY and CDR2 is SYGVKD. The CDR3 extends over 15 amino acids. The CDR3 bases are TGTGCCATCAGTGAAACTAGCGGGGGGGCCTACGAGCAGTACTTC. Protein sequence: CAISETSGGAYEQYF.

The rearrangement uses TRBV7-6 and TRBJ1-5; TRBD1 matches 10 bases. The CDR3 is made up of 17 amino acids. Trimming removed 5 bases from V and 1 base from J; junction bases left unmatched: 8. Germline lookup yields CDR1 SGHVS and CDR2 FNYEAQ. CDR3 bases: TGTGCCAGCAGCGCCTCGACAGGGGGCTACAGCAATCAGCCCCAGCATTTT. Residues: CASSASTGGYSNQPQHF.

This clone occurred a few times. V gene TRBV6-6 combines with J gene TRBJ1-6; 8 bases fit TRBD1. Germline CDR1 is MNHNY and CDR2 is SVGAGI (reference sequence). The CDR3 is made up of 16 amino acids. Trimming took 3 bases from V and 10 from J; bases not matched to a gene: 11. As DNA, the CDR3 is TGTGCCAGCAGTTATCCGGATCAGACAGGGGTATCACCCCTCCACTTT. Amino acid sequence: CASSYPDQTGVSPLHF.

The J gene is TRBJ1-4, the V gene TRBV9, with D possibly being TRBD1 (5 bases). CDR1 is SGDLS and CDR2 is YYNGEE in the germline V gene. The V end was cut by 6 bases, the J end by 5 bases, with 17 bases between. CDR3 length: 15 residues. Written as DNA, the CDR3 is TGTGCCAGCACCTTCGCGGGGGGTTCGAATGAAAAACTGTTTTTT. It encodes CASTFAGGSNEKLFF.

The genes are TRBV5-5 and TRBJ1-6; TRBD1 agrees at 10 bases. There are 17 residues in the CDR3. After removal of 4 bases from V and 5 bases from J, the junction contained 9 bases not matched to a gene. Germline V gives CDR1 SGHKS, CDR2 YYEKEE (reference sequence). Here the CDR3 reads CASSVGDRGLNNSPLHF. In nucleotides, the CDR3 is TGTGCCAGCAGCGTGGGGGACAGGGGTCTGAATAATTCACCCCTCCACTTT.

There are a few counts of this clone. V usage is TRBV7-9 and J usage is TRBJ1-1; D is possibly TRBD1 (6 bases). With 0 bases removed from V and 7 bases from J, the gap between germline ends came to 9 bases. CDR1 is SEHNR, CDR2 FQNEAQ, per germline (reference sequence). The CDR3 runs to 13 residues. The CDR3 region is CASSLAGGGEAFF. The DNA of the CDR3 is TGTGCCAGCAGCTTAGCAGGGGGTGGTGAAGCTTTCTTT.

V and J are TRBV6-2 or TRBV6-3 and TRBJ1-2; TRBD1 agrees at 7 bases. The CDR3 runs to 14 residues. Germline values: CDR1 MNHEY, CDR2 SVGEGT. J lost 8 bases, V lost 2 bases, and 8 bases had no gene match. The CDR3 here is CASSYTSNRGGYTF. The CDR3 bases are TGTGCCAGCAGTTACACGTCCAACAGGGGAGGCTACACCTTC.

The chain combines TRBV7-9 with TRBJ1-1; tentatively, D is TRBD1 (6 bases). Germline V gene sequence: CDR1 SEHNR, CDR2 FQNEAQ (reference sequence). The length of the CDR3 is 13 residues. V was cut by 3 bases and J by 10 bases, with 15 bases left in between. CDR3 in amino acids: CASSFRDMARAFF. The CDR3 DNA follows: TGTGCCAGCAGCTTCCGGGACATGGCCCGAGCTTTCTTT.

The rearrangement links TRBV30 to TRBJ1-1; D perhaps matches TRBD1 (6 bases). Germline V gene sequence: CDR1 GTSNPN, CDR2 SVGIG (reference sequence). The CDR3 covers 14 residues. CDR3 DNA: TGTGCTTCCAGGCTCAGGGGAAGGAGGACTGAAGCTTTCTTT. It yields the protein CASRLRGRRTEAFF. Complete variable domain (other parts from reference TRBV30 and TRBJ1-1): SQTIHQWPATLVQPVGSPLSLECTVEGTSNPNLYWYRQAAGRGLQLLFYSVGIGQISSEVPQNLSASRPQDRQFILSSKKLLLSDSGFYLCASRLRGRRTEAFFGQGTRLTVV.

The chain combines TRBV24-1 with TRBJ1-5; D perhaps matches TRBD1 (5 bases). The CDR3 length is 13 residues. Germline V lookup: CDR1 KGHDR, CDR2 SFDVKD. V was trimmed by 4 bases and J by 9 bases, leaving 12 bases between them. The CDR3 is CATSEPTVPPQHF. In DNA, the CDR3 is TGTGCCACCAGTGAGCCGACAGTACCGCCCCAGCATTTT.

A few counts support this clone. V is TRBV5-4 and J is TRBJ1-6, with a tentative D call TRBD1 (6 bases). CDR3 size: 14 residues. The V gene's germline CDR1 is SGHNT and CDR2 YYREEE (reference sequence). Trimming shortened V by 0 bases and J by 6 bases, and 7 bases separated the two germline ends. The CDR3, as DNA: TGTGCCAGCAGCTTGGACAGGGTTAATTCACCCCTCCACTTT. This gives the protein CASSLDRVNSPLHF.

The rearrangement joins TRBV20-1 to TRBJ2-3, with TRBD2 matching 8 bases. The CDR3 is 13 amino acids. Germline CDR1 DFQATT, CDR2 SNEGSKA (reference sequence). J lost 12 bases, V lost 3 bases, and 11 bases had no gene match. As DNA, the CDR3 is TGCAGTGCTAGTTCCGGGAGGGCCGGTGATCAGTATTTT. Residues: CSASSGRAGDQYF.

This clone was counted a few times. The rearrangement links TRBV4-3 to TRBJ2-1; 10 positions match TRBD2. CDR3 length: 15 residues. The V and J ends lost 1 base and 10 bases, in that order; junction bases with no gene match: 7. Germline V gene lookup returns CDR1 LGHNA and CDR2 YSLEER. Here the CDR3 DNA reads TGCGCCAGCAGCCAAGCCAGCGGGAGGGCCCTCGAGCAGTTCTTC. It specifies CASSQASGRALEQFF.

V gene TRBV29-1 combines with J gene TRBJ1-1; D call uncertain. Germline values: CDR1 SQVTM, CDR2 ANQGSEA. This CDR3 comprises 14 residues. CDR3 sequence reads: CSLAGTLGNTEAFF. CDR3 coding DNA: TGCAGTTTGGCGGGTACCCTAGGGAACACTGAAGCTTTCTTT.

V is TRBV7-9 and J is TRBJ1-1, with D possibly matching TRBD1 (6 bases). Between the trimmed V and J ends, which lost 6 bases and 3 bases, there was a span of 17 bases. CDR3 length: 15 amino acids. Germline CDR1 and CDR2: SEHNR and FQNEAQ (reference sequence). The CDR3 nucleotides read TGTGCCAGCAGGCGAAATACAGGGAAGGACACTGAAGCTTTCTTT. It specifies CASRRNTGKDTEAFF.

This sequence joins TRBV28 and TRBJ1-6, with TRBD1 matching over 9 bases. The V segment lost 5 bases and the J segment 6 bases; nucleotides outside the gene matches: 5. CDR1 is MDHEN and CDR2 is SYDVKM in the germline V gene. This CDR3 is built from 15 residues. The CDR3 loop reads CASSVTGGSNSPLHF. The CDR3 DNA reads as TGTGCCAGCAGTGTTACAGGGGGCAGTAATTCACCCCTCCACTTT.

The chain links TRBV6-5 to TRBJ1-5, with D tentatively TRBD1 (5 bases). Germline V gives CDR1 MNHEY, CDR2 SVGAGI. The CDR3 covers 15 residues. Between the trimmed V and J ends, which lost 6 bases and 2 bases, there was a span of 14 bases. The CDR3, as DNA: TGTGCCAGCAGGGAGCAGGGATTTGGCAATCAGCCCCAGCATTTT. It translates to CASREQGFGNQPQHF.

V is TRBV5-4 and J is TRBJ1-2; TRBD1 is a possible D gene (6 bases). V was trimmed by 3 bases and J by 14 bases, leaving 17 bases between them. This CDR3 has 12 residues. Germline V gives CDR1 SGHNT, CDR2 YYREEE (reference sequence). The CDR3 sequence is CASSSGTQTRTF. The CDR3 DNA is TGTGCCAGCAGCTCCGGGACACAAACCCGGACCTTC.

This chain links TRBV9 with TRBJ2-1; D is possibly TRBD2 (6 bases). The V gene's germline CDR1 is SGDLS and CDR2 YYNGEE. Trimming left V 4 bases short and J 6 bases short, with 11 bases between. This CDR3 has 13 residues. The CDR3 region is CASSLGGINEQFF. CDR3 coding DNA: TGTGCCAGCAGCCTGGGGGGAATCAATGAGCAGTTCTTC.

A few counts support this clone. The chain is built from TRBV12-3 or TRBV12-4 and TRBJ1-2; 7 nucleotides line up with TRBD1. The junction had 6 bases not matched to a gene; V was cut back by 6 bases and J by 8 bases. The CDR3 runs 12 residues. The CDR3 loop is CASSRGTAGYTF. The CDR3 DNA follows: TGTGCCAGCAGCAGGGGGACCGCCGGCTACACCTTC.

The chain uses TRBV4-3 and TRBJ1-2; D not certain. V shed 0 bases and J shed 5 bases, with 13 bases lying between them. Germline V gene sequence: CDR1 LGHNA, CDR2 YSLEER. The CDR3 contains 15 residues. The CDR3, as DNA: TGCGCCAGCAGCCAAGAACGAGAGGGCCCGTATGGCTACACCTTC. It yields the protein CASSQEREGPYGYTF.

This chain connects TRBV2 to TRBJ1-4; TRBD1 matches 7 bases. Unmatched junction bases numbered 6, after V lost 6 bases and J lost 8 bases. There are 13 residues in the CDR3. Per the germline V gene, CDR1 is SNHLY and CDR2 is FYNNEI. The CDR3 region has the DNA TGTGCCAGCAGCGAGGGACAGCCAGAAAAACTGTTTTTT. It yields the protein CASSEGQPEKLFF.

The V and J genes are TRBV4-2 and TRBJ2-2, with 8 positions matching TRBD2. CDR3 length: 16 amino acids. Germline CDR1 is LGHNA and CDR2 is YNFKEQ. Germline trimming cut 0 bases from V and 4 bases from J; bases unmatched to any gene: 4. CDR3: CASSQEVAGSTGELFF. In DNA form, the CDR3 reads TGTGCCAGCAGCCAAGAAGTAGCGGGGAGCACCGGGGAGCTGTTTTTT.

The chain has TRBV7-7 and TRBJ2-7, with 7 bases identical to TRBD1. The ends lost 3 bases at V and 6 bases at J; junction bases unmatched: 5. CDR1 is SSHAT, CDR2 FNYEAQ, per germline (reference sequence). The CDR3 runs to 13 residues. The CDR3 spells CASSFDRVSEQYF. CDR3 nucleotide sequence: TGTGCCAGCAGCTTCGACAGGGTCAGCGAGCAGTACTTC.

This chain joins TRBV3-1 (or the pseudogene TRBV3-2) and TRBJ2-5, with 11 nucleotides matching TRBD2. Germline CDR1 LGHDT, CDR2 YNNKEL (reference sequence). V gave up 2 bases and J gave up 4 bases; unmatched junction bases: 0. The CDR3 covers 14 residues. The CDR3 nucleotides read TGTGCCAGCAGCCAAACTAGCGGGGGAGAGACCCAGTACTTC. This codes for CASSQTSGGETQYF.